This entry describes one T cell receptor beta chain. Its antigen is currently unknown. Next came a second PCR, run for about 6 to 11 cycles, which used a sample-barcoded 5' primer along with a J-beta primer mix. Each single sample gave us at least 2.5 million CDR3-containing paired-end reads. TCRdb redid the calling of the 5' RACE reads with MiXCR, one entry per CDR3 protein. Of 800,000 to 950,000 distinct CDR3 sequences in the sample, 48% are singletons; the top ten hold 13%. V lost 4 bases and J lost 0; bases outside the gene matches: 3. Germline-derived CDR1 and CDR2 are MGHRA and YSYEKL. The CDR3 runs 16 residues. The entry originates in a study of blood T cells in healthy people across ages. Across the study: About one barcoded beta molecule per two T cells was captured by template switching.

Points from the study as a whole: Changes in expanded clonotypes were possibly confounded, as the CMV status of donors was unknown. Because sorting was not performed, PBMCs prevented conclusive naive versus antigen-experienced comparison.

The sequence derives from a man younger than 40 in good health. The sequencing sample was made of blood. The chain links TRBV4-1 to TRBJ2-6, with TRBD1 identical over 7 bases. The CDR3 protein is CASSPTGYSGANVLTF. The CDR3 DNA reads TGCGCCAGCAGCCCGACAGGGTACTCTGGGGCCAACGTCCTGACTTTC.